This T cell receptor (beta chain) was observed in a study of patients and donors after allogeneic stem cell transplantation. TCRdb analysed the RT-PCR reads with MiXCR anew, one entry per CDR3 protein. The sample has approximately 200,000 distinct CDR3 sequences, 35% to 45% seen once. This clonotype was counted a few times. The germline V gene has CDR1 LGHNA and CDR2 YSLEER. The CDR3 runs 17 residues. Germline trimming cut 1 base from V and 3 bases from J; bases unmatched to any gene: 7. This chain uses TRBV4-3 with TRBJ2-3; TRBD1 aligns across 10 bases. The receptor's source is a human donor who was either an allogeneic HSCT recipient or a stem cell or donor lymphocyte infusion donor (not recorded which). It is not recorded whose cells these are; they may come from a transplant donor. Specimen: blood, either unsorted or a sorted T cell fraction (not recorded which). CDR3 residues: CASSQGPPGQGTDTQYF. As DNA, the CDR3 is TGCGCCAGCAGCCAAGGCCCGCCGGGACAGGGGACAGATACGCAGTATTTT.